This TCR beta chain was recovered during a study of blood T cells in healthy people across ages. Then a second PCR, running roughly 7 to 12 cycles, was carried out with a sample-barcoded 5' primer and a J-beta primer mix. Using its own MiXCR run on the 5' RACE reads, TCRdb lists one record per CDR3 protein. Found here are roughly 1.5 million distinct CDR3 sequences, roughly 43% of them singletons; the top ten hold 4%. Study-level points and caveats: Among T cells, TCR beta diversity per million cells dropped roughly linearly as age rose.

With regard to this clonotype: What it binds is unknown.

The sample providers were healthy Caucasian people from Russia, aged roughly 6 to 95. Germline values: CDR1 SGHVS, CDR2 FNYEAQ. This CDR3 comprises 22 residues. V dropped 5 bases and J dropped 0 bases, with 32 bases sitting between them. What was sequenced was blood. This receptor was taken from a woman younger than 30 in good health. This chain joins TRBV7-6 and TRBJ2-1, with D perhaps given as TRBD1 or TRBD2 (5 bases each). CDR3 bases: TGTGCCAGCAGCCAATACCCCGGGACCCCATATCGACCTTTAAGCTCCTACAATGAGCAGTTCTTC. Amino acid sequence: CASSQYPGTPYRPLSSYNEQFF. Combining the CDR3 with reference TRBV7-6 and TRBJ2-1 gives the whole variable domain GAGVSQSPRYKVTKRGQDVALRCDPISGHVSLYWYRQALGQGPEFLTYFNYEAQQDKSGLPNDRFSAERPEGSISTLTIQRTEQRDSAMYRCASSQYPGTPYRPLSSYNEQFFGPGTRLTVL.